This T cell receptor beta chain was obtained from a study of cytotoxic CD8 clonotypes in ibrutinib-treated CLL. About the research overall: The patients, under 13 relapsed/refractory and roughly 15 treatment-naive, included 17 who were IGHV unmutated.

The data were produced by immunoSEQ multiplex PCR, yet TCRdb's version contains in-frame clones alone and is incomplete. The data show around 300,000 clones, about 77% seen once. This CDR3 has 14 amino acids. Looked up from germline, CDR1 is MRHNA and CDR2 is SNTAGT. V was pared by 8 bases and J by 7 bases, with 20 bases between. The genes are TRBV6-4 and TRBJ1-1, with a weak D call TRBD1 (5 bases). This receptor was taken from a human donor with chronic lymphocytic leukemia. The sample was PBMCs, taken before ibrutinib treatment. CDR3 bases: TGTGCCAGCCGTACCTTTGGGGGTAGTAATGAAGCTTTCTTT. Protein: CASRTFGGSNEAFF.